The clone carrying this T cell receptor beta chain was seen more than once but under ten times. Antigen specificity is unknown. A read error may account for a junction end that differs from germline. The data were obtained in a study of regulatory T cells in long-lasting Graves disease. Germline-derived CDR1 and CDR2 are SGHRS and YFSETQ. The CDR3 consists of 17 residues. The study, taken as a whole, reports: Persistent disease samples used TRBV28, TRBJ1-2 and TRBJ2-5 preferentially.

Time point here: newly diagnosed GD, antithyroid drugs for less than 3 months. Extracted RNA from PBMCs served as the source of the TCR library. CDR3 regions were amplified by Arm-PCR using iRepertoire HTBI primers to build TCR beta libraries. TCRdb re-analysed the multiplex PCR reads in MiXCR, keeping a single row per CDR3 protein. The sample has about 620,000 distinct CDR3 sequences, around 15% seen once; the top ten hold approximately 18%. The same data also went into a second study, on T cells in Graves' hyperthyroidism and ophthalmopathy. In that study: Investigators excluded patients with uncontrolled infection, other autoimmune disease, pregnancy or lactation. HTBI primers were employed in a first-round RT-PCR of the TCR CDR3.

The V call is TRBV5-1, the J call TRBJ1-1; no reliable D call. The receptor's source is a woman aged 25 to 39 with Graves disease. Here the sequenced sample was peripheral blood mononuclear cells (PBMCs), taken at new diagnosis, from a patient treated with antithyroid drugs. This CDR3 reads CASSLGRGLGMNAEAFF. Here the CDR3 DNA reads TGCGCCAGCAGCTTGGGTCGTGGGTTAGGTATGAACGCTGAAGCTTTCTTT.